This passage covers 28 T cell receptor beta chains from one sample sequenced in a study of post-analysis software for immune sequencing data. Study-wide results and caveats: Relative to controls, patients had 4 or 5 TRBV segments at higher frequency, with TRBV5-6, TRBV5-1 and TRBV20-1 among these.

The library was made from cDNA and included unique molecular identifiers. Each CDR3 protein is one row after TCRdb ran MiXCR on the PCR reads. The table lists 150,000 to 200,000 distinct CDR3 sequences, 30% of them singletons. For these TCRs, the target antigens are not known. Material: blood. The receptors come from a girl between 10 and 17 years old with multiple sclerosis.

V usage is TRBV2 and J usage is TRBJ2-1; a weak D match, TRBD2 (6 bases). V was clipped by 5 bases and J by 2 bases, with 16 bases between them. Germline V lookup: CDR1 SNHLY, CDR2 FYNNEI. The CDR3 is made up of 16 amino acids. In DNA, the CDR3 is TGTGCCAGCAGTTATAACCGGGACTCCGCCTACAATGAGCAGTTCTTC. Its protein product is CASSYNRDSAYNEQFF.

The chain recombines TRBV12-3 or TRBV12-4 with TRBJ2-5; D gene uncertain. The CDR3 loop spans 13 amino acids. V lost 6 bases, J lost 3 bases, and 11 bases lay in between. The CDR3 DNA sequence: TGTGCCAGCAGCCCCGGGTCAGAAGAGACCCAGTACTTC. Its translation is CASSPGSEETQYF.

This clonotype was counted between two and nine times. V usage is TRBV4-3 and J usage is TRBJ1-2; D is perhaps TRBD1 (5 bases). Trimming shortened V by 4 bases and J by 6 bases, and 18 bases separated the two germline ends. CDR1 and CDR2 from the germline V gene are LGHNA and YSLEER. CDR3 length equals 15 residues. The CDR3 loop reads CASSLGKGSSDGYTF. CDR3 DNA: TGCGCCAGCAGCCTAGGGAAGGGGTCGAGTGATGGCTACACCTTC.

A few counts support this clonotype. DNA for the CDR3: TGTGCTAGTGGTCTGGGACAGGGCTCCTATAATTCACCCCTCCACTTT. Translation: CASGLGQGSYNSPLHF. V is TRBV12-5 and J is TRBJ1-6, with 9 bases fitting TRBD1. Germline V lookup: CDR1 LGHNT, CDR2 FRNRAP. This CDR3 contains 16 residues. V dropped 5 bases and J dropped 0; count of bases not matched to a gene: 2.

This clonotype showed up many times. The V call is TRBV7-9, the J call TRBJ2-5, with a weak D call TRBD2 (5 bases). Germline values: CDR1 SEHNR, CDR2 FQNEAQ (reference sequence). V shed 8 bases and J shed 3 bases, with 19 bases lying between them. CDR3 length equals 15 residues. The CDR3 is CASLPRNIGEETQYF. CDR3 bases: TGTGCCAGCCTCCCGCGGAATATCGGGGAAGAGACCCAGTACTTC.

This chain links TRBV7-9 with TRBJ1-1; perhaps TRBD1 as D (5 bases). V lost 0 bases and J 11 bases, leaving 13 bases between the germline ends. The CDR3 loop spans 13 amino acids. From germline, CDR1 is SEHNR and CDR2 FQNEAQ (reference sequence). The CDR3, as DNA: TGTGCCAGCAGCTTAGCAGGGGACGGTTGGGCTTTCTTT. This translates into CASSLAGDGWAFF.

In this sample, this clonotype turned up a few times. The chain employs TRBV14 and TRBJ2-5; weak D call: TRBD2 (6 bases). The CDR3 is made up of 15 amino acids. Trimming removed 4 bases at V and 2 bases at J, with 14 bases between. Germline V gene sequence: CDR1 SGHDN, CDR2 FVKESK. The CDR3 sequence: CASSRSGHWQETQYF. The CDR3 DNA sequence: TGTGCCAGCAGCCGTAGCGGACACTGGCAAGAGACCCAGTACTTC.

This clonotype has only a few counts. CDR3 nucleotide sequence: TGCGCCAGCAGCCAAGGACCATCAGGGGATGGCAATCAGCCCCAGCATTTT. Translated, it gives CASSQGPSGDGNQPQHF. The chain recombines TRBV4-1 with TRBJ1-5; possible D gene TRBD1, 6 bases. V was trimmed by 1 base and J by 2 bases, leaving 15 bases between them. Germline V gene sequence: CDR1 MGHRA, CDR2 YSYEKL. The CDR3 sequence is 17 residues long.

This clonotype appeared a single time. The genes are TRBV12-5 and TRBJ1-2; 7 bases line up with TRBD1. This CDR3 region has 13 residues. Germline CDR1 reads LGHNT; CDR2 reads FRNRAP. The V and J ends lost 4 bases and 8 bases, in that order; junction bases with no gene match: 7. CDR3 region: CASGSWDSGGYTF. For the CDR3, the DNA is TGTGCTAGTGGTTCTTGGGACAGCGGGGGCTACACCTTC.

The sample holds many counts of this clonotype. This rearrangement joins TRBV7-3 to TRBJ1-6, with D perhaps matching TRBD1 (5 bases). This CDR3 is 14 amino acids long. Trimming pared 5 bases from V and 11 bases from J, leaving 16 bases between. Per the germline V gene, CDR1 is SGHTA and CDR2 is FQGTGA. The CDR3 DNA reads as TGTGCCAGCAGCCCTAGCGGGGGAAAGGCACCCCTCCACTTT. It specifies CASSPSGGKAPLHF.

This clonotype was counted only a few times. This chain uses TRBV4-2 with TRBJ1-5, with 7 bases lining up with TRBD1. Germline V gene data show CDR1 as LGHNA and CDR2 as YNFKEQ. CDR3 length: 14 residues. With V trimmed by 3 bases and J by 3 bases, 2 bases remained unmatched. The CDR3 DNA follows: TGTGCCAGCAGCCACACAGGGGACAATCAGCCCCAGCATTTT. This codes for CASSHTGDNQPQHF.

V usage is TRBV19 and J usage is TRBJ2-2; the D is unclear. The V end was cut by 3 bases, the J end by 4 bases, with 18 bases between. The CDR3 is made up of 17 amino acids. The germline V gene encodes CDR1 LNHDA and CDR2 SQIVND (reference sequence). As DNA, the CDR3 is TGTGCCAGTAGTATTCTAGAAAGACAACCATTCACCGGGGAGCTGTTTTTT. Translated: CASSILERQPFTGELFF.

The V call is TRBV12-3 or TRBV12-4, the J call TRBJ2-3; D unclear. The CDR3 is 12 residues long. Trimming removed 3 bases at V and 6 bases at J, with 7 bases between. The CDR3 spells CASSFSGDTQYF. The CDR3 region has the DNA TGTGCCAGCAGTTTCAGTGGGGATACGCAGTATTTT.

This clonotype has at least ten counts. The V and J genes are TRBV27 and TRBJ2-1; weak D call: TRBD2 (6 bases). Trimming stripped 6 bases from V and 2 bases from J, with 20 bases between. The CDR3 has 17 residues. Germline CDR1 MNHEY, CDR2 SMNVEV (reference sequence). The CDR3 is CASRTPARLAPYNEQFF. DNA for the CDR3: TGTGCCAGCAGGACCCCTGCCCGGCTAGCGCCCTACAATGAGCAGTTCTTC.

The chain carries TRBV29-1 and TRBJ1-1, with 8 positions matching TRBD1. Germline V lookup: CDR1 SQVTM, CDR2 ANQGSEA. V was clipped by 6 bases and J by 0 bases; unmatched bases: 6. CDR3 length: 14 residues. The CDR3 here is CSVMTGVMNTEAFF. The CDR3 bases are TGCAGCGTGATGACAGGGGTAATGAACACTGAAGCTTTCTTT. The full variable domain, in which reference TRBV29-1 and TRBJ1-1 provide the parts outside the CDR3, is SAVISQKPSRDICQRGTSLTIQCQVDSQVTMMFWYRQQPGQSLTLIATANQGSEATYESGFVIDKFPISRPNLTFSTLTVSNMSPEDSSIYLCSVMTGVMNTEAFFGQGTRLTVV.

A few counts support this clonotype. This rearrangement joins TRBV5-1 to TRBJ2-7; D might be TRBD1 (6 bases). Looked up from germline, CDR1 is SGHRS and CDR2 is YFSETQ. V lost 4 bases, J lost 1 base, and 12 bases lay in between. CDR3 size: 14 residues. CDR3 protein: CASSEAGVSYEQYF. For the CDR3, the DNA is TGCGCCAGCAGCGAGGCAGGGGTGTCCTACGAGCAGTACTTC.

This clonotype turned up a few times. One base away lies a much larger clone, so this may be a sequencing read error. The V and J genes are TRBV20-1 and TRBJ2-6; 8 bases align to TRBD2. This CDR3 has 16 amino acids. The germline V gene has CDR1 DFQATT and CDR2 SNEGSKA (reference sequence). The ends lost 6 bases at V and 2 bases at J; junction bases unmatched: 9. This chain's CDR3 is CSAISGGGAGANVLTF. As DNA, the CDR3 is TGCAGTGCAATCAGCGGGGGAGGAGCTGGGGCCAACGTCCTGACTTTC.

The J gene is TRBJ2-3, the V gene TRBV28; 9 bases are shared with TRBD2. After removal of 5 bases from V and 3 bases from J, the junction contained 6 bases not matched to a gene. This CDR3 is 15 amino acids long. Germline V lookup: CDR1 MDHEN, CDR2 SYDVKM. CDR3 sequence: CASSPSGRRTDTQYF. CDR3 DNA sequence: TGTGCCAGCAGTCCCAGCGGGAGGAGGACAGATACGCAGTATTTT.

The V gene is TRBV27, the J gene TRBJ2-3; unclear D gene. Trimming took off 5 bases at V and 1 base at J, with 16 bases between the two ends. The germline gives CDR1 MNHEY, CDR2 SMNVEV (reference sequence). There are 16 residues in the CDR3. CDR3 sequence (DNA): TGTGCCAGCAGTAGCCCCCCAGGTCTTGGCACAGATACGCAGTATTTT. It is translated as CASSSPPGLGTDTQYF.

This clonotype turned up a few times. The rearrangement links TRBV11-2 to TRBJ2-3; 7 nucleotides align to TRBD2. The CDR3 loop spans 15 amino acids. Germline-derived CDR1 and CDR2 are SGHAT and FQNNGV. V trimming: 4 bases; J trimming: 4 bases; junction bases outside the gene matches: 8. In DNA, the CDR3 is TGTGCCAGCAGCTCTCGGGGGAGGGAGGCAGATACGCAGTATTTT. Its protein product is CASSSRGREADTQYF.

This clonotype appeared a few times. This chain uses TRBV5-1 with TRBJ1-5, with D tentatively TRBD1 (5 bases). This CDR3 region has 15 residues. Trimming cost V 0 bases and J 0 bases, with 7 bases left between them. In germline, CDR1 is SGHRS, CDR2 YFSETQ. CDR3 bases: TGCGCCAGCAGCTTGGAAGGGGTTAGCAATCAGCCCCAGCATTTT. Its protein is CASSLEGVSNQPQHF.

This clonotype was observed many times. The chain employs TRBV6-2 or TRBV6-3 and TRBJ2-3; D is possibly TRBD2 (6 bases). This CDR3 comprises 14 residues. CDR1 is MNHEY and CDR2 is SVGEGT in the germline V gene. Trimming took off 4 bases at V and 1 base at J, with 9 bases between the two ends. The DNA for the CDR3 is TGTGCCAGCAGTTCCCCTAGCGGCACAGATACGCAGTATTTT. Encoded protein: CASSSPSGTDTQYF.

This clonotype was recorded a few times. This chain uses TRBV5-5 with TRBJ2-1; a possible D gene is TRBD2 (6 bases). CDR3 length: 13 amino acids. V lost 2 bases and J 9 bases, leaving 12 bases between the germline ends. Per germline, CDR1 SGHKS and CDR2 YYEKEE (reference sequence). CDR3 in amino acids: CASSFERASEQFF. The CDR3 DNA is TGTGCCAGCAGCTTTGAGCGGGCAAGTGAGCAGTTCTTC.

This clonotype was seen only a few times. The chain couples TRBV5-1 to TRBJ2-1; 9 bases line up with TRBD2. The CDR3 runs to 12 residues. Unmatched junction bases numbered 2, after V lost 0 bases and J lost 13 bases. CDR1 is SGHRS, CDR2 YFSETQ, per germline. CDR3 bases: TGCGCCAGCAGCTTGGCGCGGGAGGGTCAGTTCTTC. This codes for CASSLAREGQFF.

V usage is TRBV3-1 and J usage is TRBJ1-1; D gene unclear. This CDR3 region has 12 residues. Germline V CDR1 and CDR2: LGHDT, YNNKEL (reference sequence). V lost 4 bases and J lost 10, with 13 bases in between. CDR3 DNA: TGTGCCAGCAGCCTTTACAGTGGTGGAGCTTTCTTT. Its protein is CASSLYSGGAFF.

This clonotype has more than one count but fewer than ten. The rearrangement links TRBV2 to TRBJ2-1; D is undetermined. The CDR3 length is 16 residues. Trimming left V 6 bases short and J 0 bases short, with 15 bases between. Germline V gene lookup returns CDR1 SNHLY and CDR2 FYNNEI. CDR3 DNA: TGTGCCAGCAGGCGGAACTCCAAAAGCTCCTACAATGAGCAGTTCTTC. As protein: CASRRNSKSSYNEQFF.

This clonotype was observed a few times. The chain links TRBV10-3 to TRBJ2-6, with TRBD2 matching 12 bases. Germline lookup yields CDR1 ENHRY and CDR2 SYGVKD. The ends lost 10 bases at V and 2 bases at J; junction bases unmatched: 6. The CDR3 has 16 amino acids. This chain's CDR3 is CASSTSGSTGANVLTF. Written as DNA, the CDR3 is TGTGCCAGCTCGACTAGCGGGAGTACTGGGGCCAACGTCCTGACTTTC.

This clonotype was observed once. The chain uses TRBV7-2 and TRBJ1-2; D ambiguous. V lost 5 bases to trimming and J lost 2 bases, with 12 bases between them. The germline gives CDR1 SGHTA, CDR2 FQGNSA. The CDR3 covers 14 residues. This CDR3 is CASSPSGTNYGYTF. CDR3 nucleotide sequence: TGTGCCAGCAGCCCTTCAGGAACGAACTATGGCTACACCTTC. Supplemented by reference TRBV7-2 and TRBJ1-2, the full variable domain reads GAGVSQSPSNKVTEKGKDVELRCDPISGHTALYWYRQSLGQGLEFLIYFQGNSAPDKSGLPSDRFSAERTGGSVSTLTIQRTQQEDSAVYLCASSPSGTNYGYTFGSGTRLTVV.